Given below is one T cell receptor beta chain in context. This clone may be a read error of a much larger clone one base away. Deletions cut 3 bases from V and 9 bases from J, with 9 bases between. Germline V gene sequence: CDR1 SGHAT, CDR2 FQNNGV. This CDR3 is built from 11 residues. The sample comes from a study of tumor-infiltrating lymphocytes in primary liver carcinoma. Unsorted whole blood yielded blood RNA, and germline DNA was extracted as well. From 450 to 550 ng total RNA, TCR beta cDNA was generated with a primer in the constant region. It was through three nested multiplex PCR rounds of slightly modified ARM-PCR that TCR beta libraries arose. The first two PCR rounds, roughly 11 cycles each, used TRBV1-TRBV30 forward primers and a C-beta reverse primer. TCRdb re-analysed the multiplex PCR reads in MiXCR, keeping a single row per CDR3 protein. The repertoire holds about 180,000 distinct CDR3 sequences, less than 65% seen once, with 65% to 80% in the top ten.

This sequence originates from a middle-aged man with primary liver carcinoma and hepatitis B virus infection. The chain is built from TRBV11-2 and TRBJ2-7; TRBD2 might be the D (5 bases). Sequencing input: peripheral blood. CDR3: CASSFGVGQYF. Written as DNA, the CDR3 is TGTGCCAGCAGCTTCGGGGTCGGGCAGTACTTC. Full variable domain (rest looked up from reference TRBV11-2 and TRBJ2-7): EAGVAQSPRYKIIEKRQSVAFWCNPISGHATLYWYQQILGQGPKLLIQFQNNGVVDDSQLPKDRFSAERLKGVDSTLKIQPAKLEDSAVYLCASSFGVGQYFGPGTRLTVT.